The 5 T cell receptor beta chains reported below all come from one sample, sequenced in a study of OX40 agonist ivuxolimab in advanced cancers. Library generation was performed with the immunoSEQ multiplex PCR assay. TCRdb re-hosts the immuneACCESS table, in-frame sequences only. Its copies lack some clones; in the studies checked, an unresolved V gene accounts for under half of them, and the cause for the rest is not known. The sample yields approximately 20,000 clones; around three quarters were counted once. Of the sample, about 15% falls within the top ten clones. This sample comprised CD4+ or CD8+ T cells sorted from blood, obtained in a trial of the OX40 agonist ivuxolimab. The receptors were sampled from an adult with an advanced solid tumor such as melanoma, head and neck, liver or kidney cancer.

The rearrangement uses TRBV27 and TRBJ1-5; D possibly corresponds to TRBD1 (6 bases). Trimming removed 6 bases at V and 0 bases at J, with 12 bases between. This CDR3 is 15 amino acids long. Germline-derived CDR1 and CDR2 are MNHEY and SMNVEV (reference sequence). CDR3 nucleotide sequence: TGTGCCAGCAGACAGGACAGTTCTAGCAATCAGCCCCAGCATTTT. Encoded protein: CASRQDSSSNQPQHF.

The rearrangement uses TRBV5-1 and TRBJ1-5, with D maybe TRBD1 (6 bases). Germline-derived CDR1 and CDR2 are SGHRS and YFSETQ. This CDR3 comprises 15 residues. V was clipped by 0 bases and J by 2 bases, with 9 bases between them. The CDR3 spells CASSLGGLGNQPQHF. The DNA of the CDR3 is TGCGCCAGCAGCTTGGGGGGGCTTGGCAATCAGCCCCAGCATTTT.

The chain is built from TRBV20-1 and TRBJ2-7; D is perhaps TRBD1 (6 bases). The CDR3 is 11 residues long. Germline loops: CDR1 DFQATT, CDR2 SNEGSKA (reference sequence). The V gene lost 6 bases and the J gene lost 5 bases, with 11 bases spanning the gap. The chain's CDR3 is CSATQGNEQYF. In DNA, the CDR3 is TGCAGTGCCACACAGGGCAACGAGCAGTACTTC.

The chain recombines TRBV6-5 with TRBJ1-2; D ambiguous. There are 15 residues in the CDR3. The germline V gene encodes CDR1 MNHEY and CDR2 SVGAGI. V was trimmed by 7 bases and J by 0 bases, leaving 15 bases between them. CDR3 protein: CASTLRVFANYGYTF. CDR3 nucleotide sequence: TGTGCCAGCACCCTACGAGTCTTTGCTAACTATGGCTACACCTTC.

The CDR3 region is CASSLGSGSAYEQYF. The CDR3 DNA reads as TGTGCCAGCAGCTTAGGGTCCGGCTCTGCCTACGAGCAGTACTTC. V and J are TRBV7-9 and TRBJ2-7; no reliable D call. The CDR3 sequence is 15 residues long. Trimming pared 1 base from V and 2 bases from J, leaving 12 bases between. The germline CDR1 and CDR2 sequences are SEHNR and FQNEAQ (reference sequence).